These 22 T cell receptor beta chains originate from one sample sequenced in a study of blood T cell repertoires in COVID-19 (dated by TCRdb to about 2020). Library method: the immunoSEQ multiplex PCR assay. As stored in TCRdb, this immuneACCESS dataset retains in-frame rearrangements with V and J assigned. A fraction of the clones does not appear; measured against another copy, unresolved V genes explain less than half of the discrepancy, and the remainder lacks a known reason. This sample holds about 490,000 clones; 70% to 90% were observed only once. Under 4% of the sample rests with the top ten. The sequenced sample was peripheral blood. These TCRs come from a human donor in a cohort sampled during active COVID-19.

V gene TRBV3-1 (or the pseudogene TRBV3-2) combines with J gene TRBJ1-2; TRBD1 agrees at 7 bases. Germline trimming cut 4 bases from V and 3 bases from J; bases unmatched to any gene: 5. Germline V gene lookup returns CDR1 LGHDT and CDR2 YNNKEL (reference sequence). This CDR3 spans 14 amino acids. The CDR3 protein is CASSRTGPHYGYTF. Here the CDR3 DNA reads TGTGCCAGCAGCCGGACAGGACCCCACTATGGCTACACCTTC.

The V and J genes are TRBV7-2 and TRBJ1-5; D perhaps matches TRBD1 (6 bases). Trimming took 1 base from V and 2 from J, leaving 12 bases between them. Looked up from germline, CDR1 is SGHTA and CDR2 is FQGNSA. The CDR3 covers 16 residues. The CDR3 DNA follows: TGTGCCAGCAGCTTAGTGGGGGCGCCGGGCAATCAGCCCCAGCATTTT. This gives the protein CASSLVGAPGNQPQHF. Using reference TRBV7-2 and TRBJ1-5 for the parts outside the CDR3, the full variable domain is GAGVSQSPSNKVTEKGKDVELRCDPISGHTALYWYRQSLGQGLEFLIYFQGNSAPDKSGLPSDRFSAERTGGSVSTLTIQRTQQEDSAVYLCASSLVGAPGNQPQHFGDGTRLSIL.

The chain recombines TRBV5-6 with TRBJ2-7; 13 bases are shared with TRBD2. J was trimmed by 5 bases and V by 1 base; bases with no gene match: 15. CDR1 SGHDT and CDR2 YYEEEE come from the germline V gene. CDR3 length: 19 residues. CDR3 DNA sequence: TGTGCCAGCAGCTTGTTCGGGACTAGCGGGAAGGAAGTACTGGACGAGCAGTACTTC. Translated: CASSLFGTSGKEVLDEQYF.

This chain uses TRBV19 with TRBJ1-1, with D possibly matching TRBD1 (5 bases). Per germline, CDR1 LNHDA and CDR2 SQIVND (reference sequence). The CDR3 spans 13 residues. Deletions cut 1 base from V and 11 bases from J, with 14 bases between. CDR3 coding DNA: TGTGCCAGTAGTATAGTAAGGGGCGCGGAGGCTTTCTTT. Translating gives CASSIVRGAEAFF.

The chain couples TRBV7-2 to TRBJ1-2; 8 bases map to TRBD1. The CDR3 extends over 15 amino acids. Unmatched junction bases numbered 7, after V lost 0 bases and J lost 7 bases. The germline V gene encodes CDR1 SGHTA and CDR2 FQGNSA. This CDR3 is CASSLAMGQAIGYTF. The DNA for the CDR3 is TGTGCCAGCAGCTTAGCCATGGGACAGGCAATTGGCTACACCTTC.

This clone has only a few counts. The chain uses TRBV6-2 or TRBV6-3 and TRBJ1-1; D remains ambiguous. This CDR3 has 14 residues. V was trimmed by 6 bases and J by 6 bases, leaving 17 bases between them. Germline-derived CDR1 and CDR2 are MNHEY and SVGEGT. The CDR3 loop reads CASSPAGGRPEAFF. The CDR3 DNA follows: TGTGCCAGCAGCCCCGCAGGCGGGCGACCTGAAGCTTTCTTT.

The CDR3: CASSQHPGEFNIQYF. The CDR3 bases are TGTGCCAGTAGTCAACACCCAGGGGAGTTCAACATTCAGTACTTC. The chain uses TRBV19 and TRBJ2-4; D may be TRBD1 (6 bases). CDR1 is LNHDA and CDR2 is SQIVND in the germline V gene (reference sequence). V was clipped by 5 bases and J by 7 bases, with 18 bases between them. The CDR3 contains 15 residues.

This clone was recorded once. Relative to the germline gene, one junction end is altered; a read error may explain this. The chain couples TRBV5-1 to TRBJ1-2, with D possibly being TRBD1 (5 bases). The germline V gene has CDR1 SGHRS and CDR2 YFSETQ. CDR3 length equals 14 residues. This CDR3 is CASSLEQANYGYTF. The CDR3 coding sequence is TGCGCCAGCAGCTTGGAACAGGCTAATTATGGCTACACCTTC.

The chain uses TRBV27 and TRBJ2-2; 8 bases align to TRBD2. Trimming at V came to 3 bases and at J to 7 bases, leaving 22 bases not matched to a gene. CDR1 is MNHEY and CDR2 is SMNVEV in the germline V gene (reference sequence). The CDR3 loop spans 20 amino acids. The CDR3 nucleotides read TGTGCCAGCAGTTTCCGGAGGCCAGCGGGAGAAGAATATGCGGTCGGGGAGCTGTTTTTT. Translation: CASSFRRPAGEEYAVGELFF.

Only one count was recorded for this clone. The chain combines TRBV6-5 with TRBJ1-5; TRBD1 is a possible D gene (5 bases). Germline assignment: CDR1 MNHEY and CDR2 SVGAGI. The CDR3 is made up of 13 amino acids. Trimming left V 6 bases short and J 4 bases short, with 10 bases between. The CDR3 nucleotides read TGTGCCAGCAGGTGGGACTCAAATCAGCCCCAGCATTTT. Amino acids: CASRWDSNQPQHF.

V is TRBV30 and J is TRBJ2-3, with a tentative D call TRBD2 (6 bases). The CDR3 is 16 residues long. The germline gives CDR1 GTSNPN, CDR2 SVGIG (reference sequence). V dropped 6 bases and J dropped 0 bases, with 19 bases sitting between them. The CDR3 protein is CACILGTSLSTDTQYF. CDR3 DNA sequence: TGTGCCTGTATCCTTGGGACTTCCCTAAGCACAGATACGCAGTATTTT. Based on the CDR3 plus reference TRBV30 and TRBJ2-3, the full variable domain is SQTIHQWPATLVQPVGSPLSLECTVEGTSNPNLYWYRQAAGRGLQLLFYSVGIGQISSEVPQNLSASRPQDRQFILSSKKLLLSDSGFYLCACILGTSLSTDTQYFGPGTRLTVL.

The chain combines TRBV27 with TRBJ2-3; 7 nucleotides agree with TRBD1. The CDR3 runs to 17 residues. The germline V gene encodes CDR1 MNHEY and CDR2 SMNVEV (reference sequence). Losses at the gene ends were 6 bases for V and 5 bases for J; bases not matched to a gene: 17. CDR3 in DNA: TGTGCCAGCAGCCGTTTTATTGGGACAGCGGCGGGAGATACGCAGTATTTT. Its translation is CASSRFIGTAAGDTQYF.

This clone appeared once. The chain has TRBV12-5 and TRBJ1-4; 7 bases map to TRBD1. The CDR3 extends over 14 amino acids. CDR1 LGHNT and CDR2 FRNRAP come from the germline V gene. V gave up 5 bases and J gave up 0 bases; unmatched junction bases: 0. Here the CDR3 reads CASGGTATNEKLFF. DNA of the CDR3: TGTGCTAGTGGTGGGACAGCAACTAATGAAAAACTGTTTTTT.

The chain employs TRBV7-2 and TRBJ2-7; 9 nucleotides agree with TRBD1. V was clipped by 3 bases and J by 1 base; unmatched bases: 7. The CDR3 has 16 amino acids. Germline V gene sequence: CDR1 SGHTA, CDR2 FQGNSA. The CDR3: CASSFPGQGFSYEQYF. In DNA form, the CDR3 reads TGTGCCAGCAGCTTCCCGGGACAGGGATTTTCCTACGAGCAGTACTTC.

This clone was recorded a few times. The CDR3, as DNA: TGTGCCAGCAGCTTGGACAGAAATGAAAAACTGTTTTTT. It is translated as CASSLDRNEKLFF. V is TRBV5-4 and J is TRBJ1-4, with no clear D. CDR1 is SGHNT and CDR2 is YYREEE in the germline V gene (reference sequence). V was cut by 0 bases and J by 5 bases, with 5 bases left in between. The CDR3 runs 13 residues.

The V and J genes are TRBV7-9 and TRBJ2-3; 7 positions match TRBD1. Trimming cost V 0 bases and J 1 base; bases outside gene matches: 4. Looked up from germline, CDR1 is SEHNR and CDR2 is FQNEAQ (reference sequence). The CDR3 is 16 residues long. Here the CDR3 DNA reads TGTGCCAGCAGCTTAGCGGTGACAGGGCGCACAGATACGCAGTATTTT. It codes for CASSLAVTGRTDTQYF.

CDR3: CASSLRLAAQGDEYF. In DNA form, the CDR3 reads TGTGCCAGCAGTCTTCGACTAGCGGCCCAGGGGGACGAGTACTTC. The chain employs TRBV28 and TRBJ2-7; 9 bases are shared with TRBD2. The V and J ends lost 5 bases and 11 bases, in that order; junction bases with no gene match: 16. Germline CDR1 reads MDHEN; CDR2 reads SYDVKM. CDR3 size: 15 residues.

The J gene is TRBJ2-3, the V gene TRBV28; TRBD2 agrees at 7 bases. With V trimmed by 4 bases and J by 0 bases, 1 base remained unmatched. The germline gives CDR1 MDHEN, CDR2 SYDVKM. The CDR3 covers 14 residues. This chain's CDR3 is CASSSGGSTDTQYF. The CDR3 coding sequence is TGTGCCAGCAGTTCGGGGGGAAGCACAGATACGCAGTATTTT.

This chain links TRBV30 with TRBJ2-7; 7 nucleotides match TRBD1. The CDR3 extends over 13 amino acids. V shed 3 bases, J shed 0 bases, and the junction held 2 bases outside the gene matches. Germline V CDR1 and CDR2: GTSNPN, SVGIG (reference sequence). This CDR3 reads CAWRWDSSYEQYF. The DNA of the CDR3 is TGTGCCTGGAGATGGGACAGCTCCTACGAGCAGTACTTC.

The V gene is TRBV30, the J gene TRBJ1-1; the match to TRBD1 covers 9 bases. V shed 4 bases and J 10 bases; nucleotides not matched to a gene: 13. Germline V gives CDR1 GTSNPN, CDR2 SVGIG (reference sequence). The CDR3 loop spans 14 amino acids. The CDR3 spells CAWTSGQGATRAFF. The CDR3 DNA follows: TGTGCCTGGACCTCGGGACAGGGAGCGACGCGAGCTTTCTTT.

CDR3 amino acids: CASSLRPGNYGYTF. The CDR3 DNA reads as TGTGCCAGCAGCCTCCGACCGGGGAACTATGGCTACACCTTC. The gene calls are TRBV6-5 and TRBJ1-2; D gene uncertain. Trimming stripped 6 bases from V and 2 bases from J, with 13 bases between. There are 14 residues in the CDR3. Germline CDR1 and CDR2: MNHEY and SVGAGI.

The chain links TRBV18 to TRBJ1-3; D is possibly TRBD1 (6 bases). The V end was cut by 4 bases, the J end by 2 bases, with 15 bases between. Germline CDR1 KGHSH, CDR2 LQKENI. The CDR3 runs to 16 residues. The DNA for the CDR3 is TGTGCCAGCTCACAAATCTCCGGGACAACTGGAAACACCATATATTTT. It encodes CASSQISGTTGNTIYF.